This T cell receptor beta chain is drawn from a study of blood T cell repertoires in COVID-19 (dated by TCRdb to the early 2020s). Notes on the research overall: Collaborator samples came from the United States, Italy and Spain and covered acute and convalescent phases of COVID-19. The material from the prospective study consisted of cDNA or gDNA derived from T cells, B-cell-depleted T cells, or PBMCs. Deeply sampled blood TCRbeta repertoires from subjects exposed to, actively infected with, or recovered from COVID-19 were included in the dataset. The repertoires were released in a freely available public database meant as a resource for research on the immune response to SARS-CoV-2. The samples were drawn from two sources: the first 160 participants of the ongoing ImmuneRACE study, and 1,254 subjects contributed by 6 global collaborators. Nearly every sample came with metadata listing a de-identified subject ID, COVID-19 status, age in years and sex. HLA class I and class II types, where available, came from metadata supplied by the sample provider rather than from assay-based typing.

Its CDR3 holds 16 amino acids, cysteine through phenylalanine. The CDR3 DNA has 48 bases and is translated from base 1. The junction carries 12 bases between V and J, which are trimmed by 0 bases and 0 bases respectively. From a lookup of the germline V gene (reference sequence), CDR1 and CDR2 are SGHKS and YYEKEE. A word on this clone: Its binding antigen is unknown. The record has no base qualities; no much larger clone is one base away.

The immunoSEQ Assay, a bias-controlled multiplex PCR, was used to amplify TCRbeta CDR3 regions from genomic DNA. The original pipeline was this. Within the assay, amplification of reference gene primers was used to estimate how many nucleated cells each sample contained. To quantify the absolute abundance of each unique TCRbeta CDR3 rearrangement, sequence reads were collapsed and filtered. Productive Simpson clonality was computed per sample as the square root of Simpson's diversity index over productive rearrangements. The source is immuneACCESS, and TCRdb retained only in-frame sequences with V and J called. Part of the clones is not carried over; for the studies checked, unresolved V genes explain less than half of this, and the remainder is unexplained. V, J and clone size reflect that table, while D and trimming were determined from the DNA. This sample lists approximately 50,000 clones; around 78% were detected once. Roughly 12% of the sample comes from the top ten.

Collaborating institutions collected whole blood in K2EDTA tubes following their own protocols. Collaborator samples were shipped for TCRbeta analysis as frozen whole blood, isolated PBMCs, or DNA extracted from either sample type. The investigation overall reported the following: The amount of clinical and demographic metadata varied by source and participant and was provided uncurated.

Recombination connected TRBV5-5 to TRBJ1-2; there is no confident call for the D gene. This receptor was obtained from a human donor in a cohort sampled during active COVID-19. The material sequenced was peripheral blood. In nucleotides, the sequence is TGTGCCAGCAGCTTGGGTGGCGGGCTAGCTAACTATGGCTACACCTTC. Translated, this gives CASSLGGGLANYGYTF. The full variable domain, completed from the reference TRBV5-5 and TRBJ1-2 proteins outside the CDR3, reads DAGVTQSPTHLIKTRGQQVTLRCSPISGHKSVSWYQQVLGQGPQFIFQYYEKEERGRGNFPDRFSARQFPNYSSELNVNALLLGDSALYLCASSLGGGLANYGYTFGSGTRLTVV.